This T cell receptor (beta chain) stems from a study of T cell responses to AZD1222 COVID-19 vaccine. Study summary: Pooled in the analysis were second doses at about 4 or about 12 weeks. Study findings and constraints: The study identified only six AZD1222 recipients as seropositive at baseline. Regions 160-218 and 743-854 held dominance among vaccine-associated CD4 TCRs, which spanned spike. Increases in Spike-specific TCR breadth and depth were seen after two AZD1222 doses.

This clone was recorded only once. The antigen remains undetermined. Data came from immunoSEQ multiplex PCR; TCRdb stores just in-frame clones and leaves some out. The repertoire holds 70,000 to 90,000 clones, 89% seen once, with less than 2.5% in the top ten. Looked up from germline, CDR1 is SGDLS and CDR2 is YYNGEE. Trimming removed 3 bases at V and 0 bases at J, with 3 bases between. This CDR3 contains 12 residues. This chain uses TRBV9 with TRBJ2-5, with D unresolved. The sequenced sample was peripheral blood, obtained on day 0 of AZD1222 vaccination. The sequence was obtained from an adult in good health. The CDR3, as DNA: TGTGCCAGCAGCGGGTACCAAGAGACCCAGTACTTC. Translation gives CASSGYQETQYF.